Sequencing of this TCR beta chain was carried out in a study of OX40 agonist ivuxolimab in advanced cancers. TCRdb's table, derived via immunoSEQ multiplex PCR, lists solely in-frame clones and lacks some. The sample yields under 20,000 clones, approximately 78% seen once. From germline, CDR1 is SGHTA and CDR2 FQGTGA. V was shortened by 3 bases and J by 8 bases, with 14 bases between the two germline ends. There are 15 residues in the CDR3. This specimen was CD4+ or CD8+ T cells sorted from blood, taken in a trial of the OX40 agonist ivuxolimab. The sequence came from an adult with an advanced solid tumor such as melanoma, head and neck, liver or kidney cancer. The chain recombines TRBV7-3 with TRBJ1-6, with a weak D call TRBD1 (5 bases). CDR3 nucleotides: TGTGCCAGCAGCTTGACGGGGGGATCTGATTCACCCCTCCACTTT. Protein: CASSLTGGSDSPLHF.